These 7 T cell receptor beta chains were all obtained from the same sample, sequenced in a study of cytomegalovirus exposure and HLA in healthy donors. PCR primers comprised 60 Vbeta and 13 Jbeta primers. Produced via immunoSEQ multiplex PCR; TCRdb's table is partial and in-frame only. Among about 130,000 clones, over 70% were seen once, and the ten largest hold more than 1%. Sequencing was performed on PBMCs. These TCRs come from a female donor in good health and CMV-seronegative.

This clone has more than one count but fewer than ten. The V call is TRBV7-9, the J call TRBJ2-1; 14 nucleotides line up with TRBD2. Germline-derived CDR1 and CDR2 are SEHNR and FQNEAQ (reference sequence). Trimming at V came to 5 bases and at J to 4 bases, leaving 10 bases not matched to a gene. The CDR3 spans 18 residues. CDR3 sequence reads: CASSPRLAGGPGYNEQFF. CDR3 DNA sequence: TGTGCCAGCAGCCCGCGACTAGCGGGGGGGCCGGGGTACAATGAGCAGTTCTTC.

This chain links TRBV5-8 with TRBJ2-7; 10 bases align to TRBD1. Germline V CDR1 and CDR2: SGHTS, YDEGEE. Trimming took 4 bases from V and 6 from J; bases not matched to a gene: 7. This CDR3 comprises 14 residues. This CDR3 reads CASSPGWTGGEQYF. The DNA for the CDR3 is TGTGCCAGCAGCCCGGGCTGGACAGGGGGCGAGCAGTACTTC.

V and J are TRBV19 and TRBJ1-2; D is unresolved. The CDR3 contains 15 residues. V was shortened by 2 bases and J by 4 bases, with 14 bases between the two germline ends. The germline V gene has CDR1 LNHDA and CDR2 SQIVND (reference sequence). The CDR3 bases are TGTGCCAGTAGTATATACTCACCCCCACCCTATGGCTACACCTTC. Translation: CASSIYSPPPYGYTF. Together with reference TRBV19 and TRBJ1-2, the CDR3 gives the full variable domain: DGGITQSPKYLFRKEGQNVTLSCEQNLNHDAMYWYRQDPGQGLRLIYYSQIVNDFQKGDIAEGYSVSREKKESFPLTVTSAQKNPTAFYLCASSIYSPPPYGYTFGSGTRLTVV.

The chain links TRBV19 to TRBJ1-1, with unresolved D. This CDR3 spans 14 amino acids. V was pared by 4 bases and J by 4 bases, with 13 bases between. Germline lookup yields CDR1 LNHDA and CDR2 SQIVND (reference sequence). The DNA of the CDR3 is TGTGCCAGTAGTACCCCCGGACGGGGCACTGAAGCTTTCTTT. Translated, it gives CASSTPGRGTEAFF.

The CDR3, as DNA: TGTGCCAGCAGTGAATCGAGGGGGCCTAACTATGGCTACACCTTC. This encodes CASSESRGPNYGYTF. J is TRBJ1-2 and V is TRBV6-1; 7 bases line up with TRBD1. J lost 0 bases, V lost 2 bases, and 3 bases had no gene match. In germline, CDR1 is MNHNS, CDR2 SASEGT. CDR3 length: 15 amino acids.

The chain employs TRBV27 and TRBJ2-1; TRBD2 matches 16 bases. CDR1 MNHEY and CDR2 SMNVEV come from the germline V gene (reference sequence). Losses at the gene ends were 6 bases for V and 7 bases for J; bases not matched to a gene: 3. The CDR3 covers 15 residues. The CDR3 is CASRPGLAGGNEQFF. CDR3 bases: TGTGCCAGCAGGCCGGGACTAGCGGGAGGGAATGAGCAGTTCTTC.

Here the CDR3 DNA reads TGTGCCAGCACCAAACAGAGCGGGAGCTCCTACGAGCAGTACTTC. Translation: CASTKQSGSSYEQYF. The V gene is TRBV28, the J gene TRBJ2-7, with 8 bases that match TRBD2. V gave up 7 bases and J gave up 0 bases; unmatched junction bases: 8. Germline CDR1 and CDR2: MDHEN and SYDVKM. The CDR3 extends over 15 amino acids.